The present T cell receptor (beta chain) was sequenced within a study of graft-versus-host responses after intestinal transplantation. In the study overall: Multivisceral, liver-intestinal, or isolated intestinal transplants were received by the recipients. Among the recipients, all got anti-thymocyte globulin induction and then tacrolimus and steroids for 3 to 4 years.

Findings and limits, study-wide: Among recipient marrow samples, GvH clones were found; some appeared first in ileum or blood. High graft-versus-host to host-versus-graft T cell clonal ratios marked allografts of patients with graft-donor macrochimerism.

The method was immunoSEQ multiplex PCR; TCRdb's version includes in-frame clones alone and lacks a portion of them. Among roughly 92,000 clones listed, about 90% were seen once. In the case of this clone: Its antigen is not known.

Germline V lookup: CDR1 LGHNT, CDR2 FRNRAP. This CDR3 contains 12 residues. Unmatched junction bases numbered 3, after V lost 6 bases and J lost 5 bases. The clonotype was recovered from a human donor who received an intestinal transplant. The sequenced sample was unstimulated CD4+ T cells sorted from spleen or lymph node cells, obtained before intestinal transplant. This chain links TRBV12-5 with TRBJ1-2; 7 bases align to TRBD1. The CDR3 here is CASGQTGYGYTF. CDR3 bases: TGTGCTAGTGGCCAGACAGGGTATGGCTACACCTTC.